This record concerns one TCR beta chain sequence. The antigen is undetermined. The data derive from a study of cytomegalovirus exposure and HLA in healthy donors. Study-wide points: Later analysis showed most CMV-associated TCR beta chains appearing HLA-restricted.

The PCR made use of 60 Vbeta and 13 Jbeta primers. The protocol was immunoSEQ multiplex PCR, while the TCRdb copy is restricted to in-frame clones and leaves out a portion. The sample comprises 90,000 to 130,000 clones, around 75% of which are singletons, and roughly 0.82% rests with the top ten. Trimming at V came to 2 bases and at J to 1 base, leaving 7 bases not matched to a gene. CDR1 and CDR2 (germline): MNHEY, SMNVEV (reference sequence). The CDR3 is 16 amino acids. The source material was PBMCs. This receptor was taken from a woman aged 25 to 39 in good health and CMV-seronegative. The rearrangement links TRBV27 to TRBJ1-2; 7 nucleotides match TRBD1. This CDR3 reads CASSLQGGGLNYGYTF. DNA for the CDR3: TGTGCCAGCAGTTTACAAGGGGGCGGTCTTAACTATGGCTACACCTTC.